The 8 T cell receptor beta chains presented below share a single source sample, sequenced in a study of blood T cell repertoires in COVID-19. Repertoires were generated with immunoSEQ multiplex PCR, while TCRdb's copy carries only in-frame clones and drops some. This table holds just under 65,000 clones, 78% found once. The sequenced material came from peripheral blood. The receptors here all came from a man aged 60 to 75 with COVID-19, enrolled during active disease.

As for this clone: Other DNA sequences in this specimen translate into the identical CDR3. The chain couples TRBV15 to TRBJ2-3; 7 bases map to TRBD1. The germline V gene encodes CDR1 LNHNV and CDR2 YYDKDF (reference sequence). Germline trimming cut 5 bases from V and 1 base from J; bases unmatched to any gene: 3. The CDR3 loop spans 14 amino acids. CDR3 in amino acids: CATSSQGGTDTQYF. The CDR3, as DNA: TGTGCCACCAGCTCCCAGGGGGGCACAGATACGCAGTATTTT.

V is TRBV5-6 and J is TRBJ2-2; 7 bases agree with TRBD2. The CDR3 runs 17 residues. The V and J ends lost 1 base and 0 bases, in that order; junction bases with no gene match: 6. In germline, CDR1 is SGHDT, CDR2 YYEEEE. In DNA form, the CDR3 reads TGTGCCAGCAGCTTGTGGACTAGTGTGGCGAACACCGGGGAGCTGTTTTTT. It yields the protein CASSLWTSVANTGELFF.

V usage is TRBV15 and J usage is TRBJ2-7; D possibly corresponds to TRBD2 (5 bases). V shed 0 bases and J shed 3 bases, with 9 bases lying between them. The CDR3 has 14 residues. The germline V gene encodes CDR1 LNHNV and CDR2 YYDKDF (reference sequence). This CDR3 is CATSRDAGSYEQYF. The CDR3 DNA reads as TGTGCCACCAGCAGAGACGCTGGGAGCTACGAGCAGTACTTC.

CDR3 sequence: CATSDFSGGTDTQYF. CDR3 nucleotide sequence: TGTGCCACCAGTGATTTCAGCGGGGGCACAGATACGCAGTATTTT. The rearrangement links TRBV24-1 to TRBJ2-3; 7 nucleotides match TRBD2. Germline V lookup: CDR1 KGHDR, CDR2 SFDVKD. The junction had 1 base not matched to a gene; V was cut back by 1 base and J by 1 base. The CDR3 sequence is 15 residues long.

V is TRBV7-9 and J is TRBJ1-1; possibly TRBD1 for D (5 bases). The CDR3 is made up of 15 amino acids. Germline lookup yields CDR1 SEHNR and CDR2 FQNEAQ (reference sequence). V lost 5 bases and J 2 bases, leaving 15 bases between the germline ends. Here the CDR3 reads CASSLPGGGNTEAFF. The CDR3 nucleotides read TGTGCCAGCAGCCTTCCGGGGGGAGGAAACACTGAAGCTTTCTTT.

The rearrangement uses TRBV10-2 and TRBJ2-3; 8 nucleotides align to TRBD2. V shed 4 bases and J 3 bases; nucleotides not matched to a gene: 3. The CDR3 is made up of 14 amino acids. Germline V gene sequence: CDR1 WSHSY, CDR2 SAAADI. DNA of the CDR3: TGCGCCAGCAGTGTGAGCGGGAGAACAGATACGCAGTATTTT. This codes for CASSVSGRTDTQYF.

The chain carries TRBV3-1 (or the pseudogene TRBV3-2) and TRBJ2-5, with 8 bases aligning to TRBD1. This CDR3 contains 14 residues. The germline V gene has CDR1 LGHDT and CDR2 YNNKEL (reference sequence). Trimming took 0 bases from V and 5 from J; bases not matched to a gene: 2. The CDR3 DNA reads TGTGCCAGCAGCCAAGACAGGGGGCGGGAGACCCAGTACTTC. It yields the protein CASSQDRGRETQYF.

The chain combines TRBV11-1 with TRBJ2-5; D remains ambiguous. CDR1 and CDR2 (germline): SGHAT, FQDESV (reference sequence). Trimming cost V 5 bases and J 2 bases, with 9 bases left between them. The CDR3 contains 13 residues. CDR3 bases: TGTGCCAGCAGCCCCTCCACTCAAGAGACCCAGTACTTC. Translated, it gives CASSPSTQETQYF.